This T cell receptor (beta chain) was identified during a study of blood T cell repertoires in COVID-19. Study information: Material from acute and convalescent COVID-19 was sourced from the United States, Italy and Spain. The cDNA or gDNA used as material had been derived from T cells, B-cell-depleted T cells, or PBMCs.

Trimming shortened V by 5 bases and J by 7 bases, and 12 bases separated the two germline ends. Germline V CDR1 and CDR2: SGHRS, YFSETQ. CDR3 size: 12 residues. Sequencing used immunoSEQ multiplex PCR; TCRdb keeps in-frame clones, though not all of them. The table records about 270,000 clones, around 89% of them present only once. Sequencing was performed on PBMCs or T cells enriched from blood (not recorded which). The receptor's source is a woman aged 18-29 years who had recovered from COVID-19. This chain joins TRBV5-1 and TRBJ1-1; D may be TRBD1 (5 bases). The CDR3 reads CASSYSQGEAFF. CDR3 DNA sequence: TGCGCCAGCAGTTACTCGCAGGGTGAAGCTTTCTTT.